These 24 T cell receptor beta chains were all obtained from the same sample, sequenced in a study of blood T cell repertoires in COVID-19. Only in-frame clones appear in the TCRdb table, and some are missing; sequencing was by immunoSEQ multiplex PCR. The table lists hundreds of thousands of clones, around 84% of them singletons. The sequenced sample was PBMCs or T cells enriched from blood (not recorded which). The receptor set was obtained from a man aged 25 to 45 with acute COVID-19.

V gene TRBV27 combines with J gene TRBJ1-1; no definite D call. CDR1 and CDR2 from the germline V gene are MNHEY and SMNVEV (reference sequence). The CDR3 length is 12 residues. V gave up 4 bases and J gave up 5 bases, with 8 bases separating them. The CDR3 protein is CASSSTLTEAFF. CDR3 nucleotides: TGTGCCAGCAGTTCGACTTTGACTGAAGCTTTCTTT.

The rearrangement joins TRBV7-2 to TRBJ2-2; a possible D gene is TRBD2 (6 bases). The CDR3 extends over 15 amino acids. Germline V lookup: CDR1 SGHTA, CDR2 FQGNSA. V lost 5 bases and J 4 bases, leaving 14 bases between the germline ends. The CDR3 DNA reads TGTGCCAGCAGCCAACTGCTAGCGAGCACCGGGGAGCTGTTTTTT. Residues: CASSQLLASTGELFF.

As regards this clone: At one boundary the junction diverges from the germline segment, which might be a read error. V gene TRBV5-1 combines with J gene TRBJ2-1; 12 positions agree with TRBD2. Germline assignment: CDR1 SGHRS and CDR2 YFSETQ. The CDR3 sequence is 18 residues long. The CDR3 sequence is CASSPGGLAGLLGGEQFF. In DNA form, the CDR3 reads TGTGCCAGCAGCCCCGGAGGACTAGCGGGACTTCTAGGAGGTGAGCAGTTCTTC.

This chain uses TRBV7-6 with TRBJ2-3; 8 bases fit TRBD2. This CDR3 is built from 18 residues. CDR1 and CDR2 from the germline V gene are SGHVS and FNYEAQ. The junction had 13 bases not matched to a gene; V was cut back by 5 bases and J by 0 bases. Here the CDR3 reads CASSPLAGATSSTDTQYF. The DNA for the CDR3 is TGTGCCAGCAGCCCCCTAGCGGGCGCGACCTCTAGCACAGATACGCAGTATTTT.

The gene calls are TRBV19 and TRBJ2-1; TRBD2 matches 12 bases. Germline loops: CDR1 LNHDA, CDR2 SQIVND (reference sequence). The trim removed 3 bases at V and 0 bases at J, leaving 6 bases unmatched. The CDR3 is made up of 18 amino acids. CDR3 bases: TGTGCCAGTAGTATCGCTAGCGGGGGGGTGAGCTCCTACAATGAGCAGTTCTTC. As protein: CASSIASGGVSSYNEQFF.

This rearrangement joins TRBV7-3 to TRBJ2-1, with 10 bases fitting TRBD2. Germline V gives CDR1 SGHTA, CDR2 FQGTGA. The CDR3 spans 13 residues. J lost 10 bases, V lost 4 bases, and 4 bases had no gene match. The chain's CDR3 is CASSSLAGGEQFF. As DNA, the CDR3 is TGTGCCAGCAGCTCCTTAGCGGGAGGCGAGCAGTTCTTC.

The chain has TRBV9 and TRBJ1-1; D not resolved. V dropped 4 bases and J dropped 0 bases, with 16 bases sitting between them. CDR3 length: 16 residues. CDR1 is SGDLS and CDR2 is YYNGEE in the germline V gene. CDR3 sequence reads: CASSPTAAGMNTEAFF. The CDR3 DNA is TGTGCCAGCAGCCCCACGGCGGCCGGGATGAACACTGAAGCTTTCTTT.

Turning to this clone: The sample has other DNA sequences that encode this CDR3 too. The gene calls are TRBV19 and TRBJ1-2; TRBD1 aligns across 11 bases. Germline V gene sequence: CDR1 LNHDA, CDR2 SQIVND (reference sequence). With V trimmed by 6 bases and J by 4 bases, 4 bases remained unmatched. This CDR3 contains 14 residues. The CDR3 loop reads CASSPGTGGYGYTF. DNA of the CDR3: TGTGCCAGTAGCCCTGGGACAGGGGGCTATGGCTACACCTTC. The variable domain in full, with the rest retrieved from reference TRBV19 and TRBJ1-2, is DGGITQSPKYLFRKEGQNVTLSCEQNLNHDAMYWYRQDPGQGLRLIYYSQIVNDFQKGDIAEGYSVSREKKESFPLTVTSAQKNPTAFYLCASSPGTGGYGYTFGSGTRLTVV.

This sequence joins TRBV5-4 and TRBJ2-3; tentative D call: TRBD2 (5 bases). Germline V lookup: CDR1 SGHNT, CDR2 YYREEE (reference sequence). Trimming cost V 1 base and J 1 base, with 10 bases left between them. The CDR3 totals 15 residues. The CDR3 nucleotides are TGTGCCAGCAGCTTGACTGGAGGACGCACAGATACGCAGTATTTT. Translating it yields CASSLTGGRTDTQYF. Filled out from reference TRBV5-4 and TRBJ2-3, the complete variable domain reads ETGVTQSPTHLIKTRGQQVTLRCSSQSGHNTVSWYQQALGQGPQFIFQYYREEENGRGNFPPRFSGLQFPNYSSELNVNALELDDSALYLCASSLTGGRTDTQYFGPGTRLTVL.

This clone was seen a few times. The CDR3 sequence: CASSSAGTSGNNEQFF. CDR3 nucleotides: TGTGCCAGCAGCTCAGCCGGGACTAGCGGGAACAATGAGCAGTTCTTC. The chain employs TRBV11-3 and TRBJ2-1; TRBD2 matches at 13 bases. Germline V CDR1 and CDR2: SGHNT, YENEEA. The CDR3 is 16 residues long. V was pared by 4 bases and J by 5 bases, with 5 bases of the junction left unmatched.

Only one count was recorded for this clone. The gene calls are TRBV1 and TRBJ2-7; TRBD2, as called in the table, went unchecked against the DNA. TRBV1 is shown as a pseudogene. The CDR3 loop spans 10 amino acids. The CDR3 DNA follows: TGCACCAGCAGCCTCTGTGAGCAGTACGTC. As protein: CTSSLCEQYV.

The chain joins TRBV7-2 to TRBJ1-1; 7 nucleotides agree with TRBD1. V shed 4 bases, J shed 1 base, and the junction held 6 bases outside the gene matches. CDR3 size: 15 residues. CDR1 and CDR2 from the germline V gene are SGHTA and FQGNSA. The CDR3 DNA reads as TGTGCCAGCAGCTACGGGGGACAGTGGAACACTGAAGCTTTCTTT. Translating it yields CASSYGGQWNTEAFF.

The V gene is TRBV19, the J gene TRBJ1-2, with D perhaps TRBD1 (6 bases). The germline gives CDR1 LNHDA, CDR2 SQIVND (reference sequence). The ends were cut back, 5 bases at V and 8 bases at J, with 15 bases in the middle. The CDR3 sequence is 13 residues long. The CDR3 spells CASSLTGQGGYTF. Here the CDR3 DNA reads TGTGCCAGTAGTTTGACAGGCCAAGGGGGCTACACCTTC.

This clone has more than one count but fewer than ten. This sequence joins TRBV4-1 and TRBJ1-1, with D possibly TRBD1 on 5 matching bases. The length of the CDR3 is 13 residues. V gave up 2 bases and J gave up 1 base, with 5 bases separating them. Germline lookup yields CDR1 MGHRA and CDR2 YSYEKL. The CDR3 spells CASSQRGNTEAFF. CDR3 nucleotide sequence: TGCGCCAGCAGCCAAAGGGGGAACACTGAAGCTTTCTTT.

The chain uses TRBV24-1 and TRBJ2-6, with 8 bases lining up with TRBD1. Per germline, CDR1 KGHDR and CDR2 SFDVKD. The CDR3 has 17 amino acids. Unmatched junction bases numbered 9, after V lost 9 bases and J lost 0 bases. The CDR3 DNA reads as TGTGCCACCGGGACAGGTGGCTTAGGCTCTGGGGCCAACGTCCTGACTTTC. Translation gives CATGTGGLGSGANVLTF.

The rearrangement uses TRBV9 and TRBJ2-2; 12 bases line up with TRBD2. CDR1 is SGDLS and CDR2 is YYNGEE in the germline V gene. The J segment lost 4 bases and the V segment lost 0 bases, leaving 10 bases of the junction unmatched. CDR3 length equals 19 residues. This chain's CDR3 is CASSVVDLAGGPGTGELFF. Written as DNA, the CDR3 is TGTGCCAGCAGCGTAGTTGACCTAGCGGGAGGGCCGGGCACCGGGGAGCTGTTTTTT.

In regard to this clone: The sample carries other DNA sequences with the same CDR3. The V call is TRBV5-1, the J call TRBJ2-1; 12 bases match TRBD2. Germline assignment: CDR1 SGHRS and CDR2 YFSETQ. V lost 2 bases, J lost 6 bases, and 0 bases stayed unmatched. The CDR3 extends over 14 amino acids. This CDR3 is CASSLLAGGNEQFF. The CDR3 nucleotides read TGCGCCAGCAGCTTACTAGCGGGAGGCAATGAGCAGTTCTTC.

This sequence joins TRBV12-5 and TRBJ2-7; 8 nucleotides line up with TRBD2. This CDR3 has 15 amino acids. Germline CDR1 is LGHNT and CDR2 is FRNRAP. Germline trimming cut 6 bases from V and 6 bases from J; bases unmatched to any gene: 13. The CDR3 region is CASGRREGSLCEQYV. In nucleotides, the CDR3 is TGTGCTAGTGGGCGCCGGGAGGGTTCTCTCTGCGAGCAGTACGTC.

This clone showed up just a few times. The V gene is TRBV6-5, the J gene TRBJ1-5; possible D gene TRBD1, 6 bases. Trimming cost V 9 bases and J 1 base, with 16 bases left between them. Germline V gives CDR1 MNHEY, CDR2 SVGAGI. The CDR3 spans 15 residues. CDR3 in DNA: TGTGCCAGTTCAATCTCGACAGGCAGCAATCAGCCCCAGCATTTT. This encodes CASSISTGSNQPQHF.

The rearrangement uses TRBV6-5 and TRBJ1-1; 7 positions agree with TRBD1. Germline lookup yields CDR1 MNHEY and CDR2 SVGAGI. J lost 11 bases, V lost 6 bases, and 9 bases had no gene match. The CDR3 is 12 amino acids. Written as DNA, the CDR3 is TGTGCCAGCAGACAAGGGGGCGCGCGGGCTTTCTTT. It specifies CASRQGGARAFF.

Ten or more counts support this clone. The chain links TRBV19 to TRBJ1-2; D remains ambiguous. Trimming pared 3 bases from V and 3 bases from J, leaving 14 bases between. This CDR3 has 15 amino acids. Germline CDR1 reads LNHDA; CDR2 reads SQIVND (reference sequence). The CDR3 sequence: CASSIFKQGDYGYTF. In DNA form, the CDR3 reads TGTGCCAGTAGTATTTTCAAGCAAGGAGACTATGGCTACACCTTC.

The rearrangement joins TRBV2 to TRBJ2-7; tentative D call: TRBD1 (6 bases). V was pared by 6 bases and J by 6 bases, with 18 bases between. The CDR3 consists of 14 residues. Per germline, CDR1 SNHLY and CDR2 FYNNEI. In DNA, the CDR3 is TGTGCCAGCAGCGCCCCGCTGGCAGGGGTCGAGCAGTACGTC. This sequence encodes CASSAPLAGVEQYV.

The rearrangement joins TRBV6-5 to TRBJ1-4; the match to TRBD1 covers 7 bases. The germline CDR1 and CDR2 sequences are MNHEY and SVGAGI. J lost 4 bases, V lost 8 bases, and 7 bases had no gene match. The CDR3 sequence is 14 residues long. In nucleotides, the CDR3 is TGTGCCAGCGGATCGACAGGGTATAATGAAAAACTGTTTTTT. It yields the protein CASGSTGYNEKLFF.

The rearrangement joins TRBV4-2 to TRBJ2-2; maybe TRBD1 (5 bases). Germline CDR1 LGHNA, CDR2 YNFKEQ. There are 17 residues in the CDR3. The germline V and J ends were trimmed by 0 bases and 0 bases, with 11 bases remaining between them. The CDR3 sequence: CASSQDPADTNTGELFF. DNA of the CDR3: TGTGCCAGCAGCCAAGATCCGGCGGACACGAACACCGGGGAGCTGTTTTTT.